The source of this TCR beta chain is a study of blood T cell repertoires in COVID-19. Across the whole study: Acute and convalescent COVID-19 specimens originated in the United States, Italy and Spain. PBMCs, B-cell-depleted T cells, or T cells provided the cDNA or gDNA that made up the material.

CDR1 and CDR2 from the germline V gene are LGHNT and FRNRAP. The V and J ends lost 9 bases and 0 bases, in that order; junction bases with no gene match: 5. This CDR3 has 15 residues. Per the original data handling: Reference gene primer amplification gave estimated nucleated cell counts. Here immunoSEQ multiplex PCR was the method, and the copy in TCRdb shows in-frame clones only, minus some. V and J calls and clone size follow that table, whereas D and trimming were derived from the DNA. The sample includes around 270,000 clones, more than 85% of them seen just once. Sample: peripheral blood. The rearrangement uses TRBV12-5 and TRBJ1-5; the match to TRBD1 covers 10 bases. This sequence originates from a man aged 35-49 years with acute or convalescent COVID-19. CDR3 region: CASGQGENSNQPQHF. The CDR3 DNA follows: TGTGCTAGCGGACAGGGGGAAAATAGCAATCAGCCCCAGCATTTT. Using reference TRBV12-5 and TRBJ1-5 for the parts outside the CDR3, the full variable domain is DARVTQTPRHKVTEMGQEVTMRCQPILGHNTVFWYRQTMMQGLELLAYFRNRAPLDDSGMPKDRFSAEMPDATLATLKIQPSEPRDSAVYFCASGQGENSNQPQHFGDGTRLSIL.